This T cell receptor (beta chain) was captured by sequencing in a study of early T cells in non-severe SARS-CoV-2 infection. TCRdb redid the calling of the 5' RACE reads with MiXCR, one entry per CDR3 protein. The sample includes some 54,000 distinct CDR3 sequences, roughly 9.6% of them seen just once. Trimming cost V 0 bases and J 8 bases; bases outside gene matches: 2. The CDR3 contains 13 residues. The chain employs TRBV23-1 and TRBJ2-3; 7 nucleotides align to TRBD2. TRBV23-1 is flagged as an ORF with uncertain function. The source is an adult who was a healthcare worker with PCR-confirmed SARS-CoV-2 infection or an uninfected control (not recorded which). The sample consisted of whole blood. This CDR3 reads CASSQSGGVTQYF. DNA of the CDR3: TGCGCCAGCAGTCAATCGGGGGGGGTTACGCAGTATTTT.